This T cell receptor (beta chain) was captured in a study of shared clonotypes between healthy human individuals. The CDR3 length is 13 residues. Germline lookup yields CDR1 SSHAT and CDR2 FNYEAQ (reference sequence). V lost 0 bases, J lost 6 bases, and 5 bases lay in between. Profiled with immunoSEQ multiplex PCR; TCRdb holds only in-frame clones, not every one. This table has approximately 1.1 million clones, roughly 74% appearing once. This TCR came from a man aged 18 to 35 in good health. Some clones in this sample may be carry-over from other donors' samples. Sequences were obtained from memory CD4+ T cells from PBMCs. Subset denoted: CD45RA-negative fraction. The genes are TRBV7-7 and TRBJ2-2; D is possibly TRBD1 or TRBD2 (5 bases each). The CDR3 coding sequence is TGTGCCAGCAGCTTAGCGGGGGCCGGGGAGCTGTTTTTT. Its translation is CASSLAGAGELFF.